A single sample is the source of the 22 T cell receptor beta chains below, sequenced in a study of early T cells in non-severe SARS-CoV-2 infection. In TCRdb, the 5' RACE reads were re-called with MiXCR into one record per CDR3 protein. The data contain roughly 56,000 distinct CDR3 sequences, roughly 16% of them singletons. This material consisted of whole blood, taken at baseline. Source of these receptors: an adult who was a healthcare worker with PCR-confirmed SARS-CoV-2 infection or an uninfected control (not recorded which).

The CDR3 DNA follows: TGCGCCAGCAGCCCAGACAGGGTTGGAACCGGGGAGCTGTTTTTT. This translates into CASSPDRVGTGELFF. The chain links TRBV5-1 to TRBJ2-2; 7 bases match TRBD1. The CDR3 totals 15 residues. Unmatched junction bases numbered 8, after V lost 4 bases and J lost 5 bases. Germline V gene lookup returns CDR1 SGHRS and CDR2 YFSETQ. The whole variable domain, remainder taken from reference TRBV5-1 and TRBJ2-2, is KAGVTQTPRYLIKTRGQQVTLSCSPISGHRSVSWYQQTPGQGLQFLFEYFSETQRNKGNFPGRFSGRQFSNSRSEMNVSTLELGDSALYLCASSPDRVGTGELFFGEGSRLTVL.

This clonotype came up a few times. V usage is TRBV12-3 or TRBV12-4 and J usage is TRBJ2-6; D assignment may be TRBD1 or TRBD2 (5 bases each). This CDR3 contains 15 residues. Trimming stripped 6 bases from V and 0 bases from J, with 9 bases between. The CDR3: CASSRGGSGANVLTF. DNA of the CDR3: TGTGCCAGCAGCCGGGGCGGCTCTGGGGCCAACGTCCTGACTTTC.

The rearrangement links TRBV11-2 to TRBJ1-2; D not resolved. The CDR3 is 13 residues long. Trimming removed 0 bases from V and 4 bases from J, with 6 bases in between. Germline values: CDR1 SGHAT, CDR2 FQNNGV. The CDR3 coding sequence is TGTGCCAGCAGCTTAGAACAGATCTATGGCTACACCTTC. This codes for CASSLEQIYGYTF. The whole variable domain, filled in from reference TRBV11-2 and TRBJ1-2, reads EAGVAQSPRYKIIEKRQSVAFWCNPISGHATLYWYQQILGQGPKLLIQFQNNGVVDDSQLPKDRFSAERLKGVDSTLKIQPAKLEDSAVYLCASSLEQIYGYTFGSGTRLTVV.

The chain carries TRBV15 and TRBJ2-1, with TRBD2 matching over 12 bases. CDR1 and CDR2 (germline): LNHNV, YYDKDF (reference sequence). The CDR3 has 16 amino acids. The V gene end was trimmed by 1 base and the J gene end by 5 bases; junction bases not matched to a gene: 3. Here the CDR3 reads CATSRGLAGGDNEQFF. As DNA, the CDR3 is TGTGCCACCAGCAGAGGCCTAGCGGGAGGGGACAATGAGCAGTTCTTC.

The chain employs TRBV20-1 and TRBJ1-3; D possibly corresponds to TRBD1 (5 bases). V was cut by 5 bases and J by 4 bases, with 18 bases left in between. This CDR3 is 15 amino acids long. The germline V gene encodes CDR1 DFQATT and CDR2 SNEGSKA (reference sequence). The CDR3: CSAVPPGESGNTIYF. DNA for the CDR3: TGCAGTGCTGTACCCCCGGGGGAGTCCGGAAACACCATATATTTT.

This clonotype was observed a handful of times. In DNA, the CDR3 is TGTGCCAGCAGGGTAAGGGGAACTGAAGCTTTCTTT. It translates to CASRVRGTEAFF. The chain couples TRBV6-5 to TRBJ1-1; TRBD1 might be the D (5 bases). The V end was cut by 6 bases, the J end by 5 bases, with 10 bases between. The germline gives CDR1 MNHEY, CDR2 SVGAGI. There are 12 residues in the CDR3.

This clonotype was observed many times. J is TRBJ2-1 and V is TRBV11-2; TRBD2 matches at 7 bases. The trim removed 1 base at V and 10 bases at J, leaving 10 bases unmatched. The CDR3 contains 15 residues. Germline V lookup: CDR1 SGHAT, CDR2 FQNNGV. As DNA, the CDR3 is TGTGCCAGCAGCTTAGTAGCGGGCCCCTCGCTGGAGCAGTTCTTC. This translates into CASSLVAGPSLEQFF.

The chain combines TRBV28 with TRBJ2-3, with a possible D match to TRBD2 (5 bases). Germline loops: CDR1 MDHEN, CDR2 SYDVKM. The CDR3 loop spans 13 amino acids. The ends were cut back, 7 bases at V and 3 bases at J, with 11 bases in the middle. CDR3 amino acids: CASTPGRTDTQYF. In DNA form, the CDR3 reads TGTGCCAGCACCCCGGGAAGGACAGATACGCAGTATTTT.

V is TRBV12-3 or TRBV12-4 and J is TRBJ2-7; D uncertain. Trimming removed 0 bases from V and 5 bases from J, with 11 bases in between. The length of the CDR3 is 14 residues. This CDR3 reads CASSLAGLSHEQYF. The DNA of the CDR3 is TGTGCCAGCAGTTTAGCAGGGCTTAGCCACGAGCAGTACTTC.

The rearrangement links TRBV11-3 to TRBJ1-2, with D uncertain. Between the trimmed V and J ends, which lost 5 bases and 4 bases, there was a span of 14 bases. CDR1 and CDR2 (germline): SGHNT, YENEEA. The CDR3 extends over 14 amino acids. The CDR3 nucleotides are TGTGCCAGCAGCCCGCCGGGATCCCTCTATGGCTACACCTTC. This encodes CASSPPGSLYGYTF.

This sequence joins TRBV4-1 and TRBJ1-1; 12 nucleotides line up with TRBD1. The CDR3 totals 15 residues. CDR1 and CDR2 from the germline V gene are MGHRA and YSYEKL. The V segment lost 0 bases and the J segment 11 bases; nucleotides outside the gene matches: 7. The CDR3 here is CASSQEGTGGAGAFF. The CDR3 nucleotides read TGCGCCAGCAGCCAAGAAGGGACAGGGGGCGCCGGGGCTTTCTTT.

Ten or more counts support this clonotype. The rearrangement uses TRBV12-3 or TRBV12-4 and TRBJ2-1, with D perhaps matching TRBD2 (6 bases). The CDR3 is made up of 14 amino acids. The V end was cut by 9 bases, the J end by 8 bases, with 20 bases between. CDR3 sequence reads: CASNLGDSSDEQFF. In DNA, the CDR3 is TGTGCCAGTAATCTAGGGGACTCCAGCGATGAGCAGTTCTTC.

The gene calls are TRBV10-3 and TRBJ1-6, with D perhaps matching TRBD1 (5 bases). The CDR3 covers 15 residues. Trimming took 3 bases from V and 10 from J, leaving 16 bases between them. Per the germline V gene, CDR1 is ENHRY and CDR2 is SYGVKD. CDR3 region: CAISDGGREGSPLHF. CDR3 sequence (DNA): TGTGCCATCAGTGACGGGGGAAGGGAGGGATCACCCCTCCACTTT.

A few counts support this clonotype. This chain links TRBV2 with TRBJ2-1; possible D gene TRBD2, 7 bases. V shed 6 bases and J shed 10 bases, with 16 bases lying between them. CDR1 is SNHLY, CDR2 FYNNEI, per germline. The CDR3 length is 13 residues. This CDR3 is CASRGGTLEEQFF. The CDR3 DNA sequence: TGTGCCAGCAGGGGAGGGACACTTGAAGAGCAGTTCTTC.

This clonotype was seen a few times. The chain employs TRBV20-1 and TRBJ1-5; 7 positions match TRBD1. The germline gives CDR1 DFQATT, CDR2 SNEGSKA (reference sequence). V lost 3 bases and J lost 4; bases outside the gene matches: 0. The CDR3 totals 12 residues. CDR3 in DNA: TGCAGTGCTAGGACAGGGAATCAGCCCCAGCATTTT. It encodes CSARTGNQPQHF.

This chain connects TRBV24-1 to TRBJ1-2, with D possibly being TRBD1 (5 bases). The germline V gene has CDR1 KGHDR and CDR2 SFDVKD. V was pared by 3 bases and J by 2 bases, with 15 bases between. The CDR3 covers 16 residues. CDR3 residues: CATSDRTDGGNYGYTF. CDR3 nucleotide sequence: TGTGCCACCAGTGATCGAACGGACGGGGGAAACTATGGCTACACCTTC.

V and J are TRBV4-1 and TRBJ1-5, with D possibly matching TRBD1 (5 bases). The CDR3 contains 16 residues. Trimming stripped 0 bases from V and 7 bases from J, with 16 bases between. The germline gives CDR1 MGHRA, CDR2 YSYEKL. CDR3 DNA: TGCGCCAGCAGCCAAGACCCGGGGCGGGTGGAACAGCCCCAGCATTTT. Its protein is CASSQDPGRVEQPQHF.

This clonotype was detected once. The chain employs TRBV19 and TRBJ2-1; D remains ambiguous. The CDR3 extends over 15 amino acids. V was shortened by 0 bases and J by 4 bases, with 10 bases between the two germline ends. CDR1 LNHDA and CDR2 SQIVND come from the germline V gene (reference sequence). Here the CDR3 reads CASSIDLSRYNEQFF. Written as DNA, the CDR3 is TGTGCCAGTAGTATAGATCTATCCCGTTACAATGAGCAGTTCTTC.

The chain is built from TRBV6-5 and TRBJ2-5, with 7 bases fitting TRBD2. The CDR3 covers 16 residues. Trimming at V came to 6 bases and at J to 1 base, leaving 11 bases not matched to a gene. Germline values: CDR1 MNHEY, CDR2 SVGAGI. The CDR3 nucleotides are TGTGCCAGCAGAACCCGCGGGAGAACCGTCCAAGAGACCCAGTACTTC. This sequence encodes CASRTRGRTVQETQYF.

This clonotype turned up a few times. The genes are TRBV5-6 and TRBJ2-3, with TRBD1 matching over 8 bases. The CDR3 is made up of 15 amino acids. Germline CDR1 SGHDT, CDR2 YYEEEE. Trimming at V came to 2 bases and at J to 6 bases, leaving 8 bases not matched to a gene. CDR3 DNA sequence: TGTGCCAGCAGCTTCCCCAGGACAGGGAGCGATACGCAGTATTTT. Amino acids: CASSFPRTGSDTQYF.

The V call is TRBV5-5, the J call TRBJ1-6; a weak D match, TRBD1 (6 bases). Trimming removed 6 bases from V and 0 bases from J, with 10 bases in between. Per germline, CDR1 SGHKS and CDR2 YYEKEE (reference sequence). This CDR3 comprises 15 residues. CDR3 region: CASTGQSSYNSPLHF. The CDR3 nucleotides are TGTGCCAGCACCGGACAGAGCTCCTATAATTCACCCCTCCACTTT.

This clonotype was counted many times. The rearrangement links TRBV2 to TRBJ1-3, with D perhaps matching TRBD1 (5 bases). The CDR3 has 17 amino acids. Trimming pared 6 bases from V and 0 bases from J, leaving 18 bases between. Germline V gene data show CDR1 as SNHLY and CDR2 as FYNNEI. In DNA, the CDR3 is TGTGCCAGCAGAGGGACCTTAAGCCTTTCCTCTGGAAACACCATATATTTT. Its protein is CASRGTLSLSSGNTIYF.